This TCR beta chain was captured in a study of a mutant IDH1 vaccine in newly diagnosed glioma. Time point here: week 23, last vaccination. Each dose delivered 300 ug of mutant IDH1 20-mer peptide subcutaneously with imiquimod. Only in-frame clones appear in the TCRdb table, and some are missing; sequencing was by immunoSEQ multiplex PCR. The sample holds just over 80,000 clones, approximately 85% seen once. With respect to this clone: The antigen remains undetermined.

This CDR3 is built from 15 residues. Between the trimmed V and J ends, which lost 2 bases and 1 base, there was a span of 11 bases. From germline, CDR1 is LNHDA and CDR2 SQIVND (reference sequence). This chain joins TRBV19 and TRBJ1-1; possibly TRBD1 for D (6 bases). Material: PBMCs, obtained from a glioma patient whose treatment included an IDH1 peptide vaccine. This receptor was obtained from a man between 25 and 39 years old with glioma. Some clones in this sample may be carry-over from other donors' samples. The CDR3 nucleotides read TGTGCCAGTAGTATACCCGGGGGCCAGAACACTGAAGCTTTCTTT. Translation gives CASSIPGGQNTEAFF.